This TCR beta chain was documented in a study of T cells in Graves' hyperthyroidism and ophthalmopathy. Study summary: It was at initial diagnosis, before any treatment, that peripheral blood was collected.

The definition of stable Graves' hyperthyroidism was no ophthalmopathy progression within 18 months. Exclusion criteria comprised uncontrolled infection, other autoimmune disease, pregnancy or lactation. Source material for PBMCs was 9 to 10 ml fresh peripheral blood. Remarks on this clonotype: A much more abundant neighbour one base away suggests this may be a read error.

Template material for amplifying TCR beta CDR3 regions consisted of RNA transcripts. Researchers ran a first-round RT-PCR on the TCR CDR3 using the HTBI primer set. In TCRdb, the multiplex PCR reads were re-called with MiXCR into one record per CDR3 protein. The sample shows 200,000 to 250,000 distinct CDR3 sequences, around 20% of them seen only once. V lost 4 bases to trimming and J lost 3 bases; unmatched junction nucleotides: 5. This CDR3 region has 14 residues. Germline assignment: CDR1 SGHRS and CDR2 YFSETQ. This sequence joins TRBV5-1 and TRBJ1-1, with 8 positions matching TRBD1. Sequencing was carried out using blood. The source of this sequence is a man in his forties with Graves' hyperthyroidism. CDR3 residues: CASSATGVDTEAFF. The DNA for the CDR3 is TGCGCCAGCAGCGCGACAGGGGTGGACACTGAAGCTTTCTTT. Together with reference TRBV5-1 and TRBJ1-1, the CDR3 gives the full variable domain: KAGVTQTPRYLIKTRGQQVTLSCSPISGHRSVSWYQQTPGQGLQFLFEYFSETQRNKGNFPGRFSGRQFSNSRSEMNVSTLELGDSALYLCASSATGVDTEAFFGQGTRLTVV.